Listed below are T cell receptor beta chains from one sample, sequenced in a study of T cell responses to AZD1222 COVID-19 vaccine. The assay was immunoSEQ multiplex PCR, and TCRdb's table has in-frame clones only and misses some. The sample shows about 150,000 clones, roughly nine tenths of them seen only once. Sequenced material: peripheral blood, taken on day 0 of AZD1222 vaccination. The receptors here all came from an adult in good health. The CDR3 runs from the conserved cysteine through the conserved F or W. D genes are given only for firm matches. Part of the rows lack a size; the others show once, few, many or a class for expanded clones.

v_call	d_call	j_call	clone_size	cdr3_aa	cdr3_nt
TRBV4-1	.	TRBJ2-1	.	CASSQDLDEQFF	TGCGCCAGCAGCCAAGATTTGGATGAGCAGTTCTTC
TRBV5-4	.	TRBJ2-4	.	CASSQMGGPDIQYF	TGTGCCAGCAGCCAAATGGGGGGGCCGGACATTCAGTACTTC
TRBV27	TRBD1	TRBJ2-7	.	CASRTGTGDIEQYF	TGTGCCAGCAGAACCGGGACAGGGGATATCGAGCAGTACTTC
TRBV2	.	TRBJ1-1	.	CASSVQGPRSTEAFF	TGTGCCAGCAGTGTTCAGGGGCCGCGATCCACTGAAGCTTTCTTT
TRBV7-9	.	TRBJ2-2	few	CASILGLDTGELFF	TGTGCCAGCATCCTCGGTTTGGACACCGGGGAGCTGTTTTTT
TRBV20-1	.	TRBJ2-3	.	CSASITDTQYF	TGCAGTGCTTCCATCACAGATACGCAGTATTTT
TRBV4-2	.	TRBJ1-1	.	CASSQPWDSGNGAFF	TGTGCCAGCAGCCAACCCTGGGATTCAGGGAACGGAGCTTTCTTT
TRBV27	.	TRBJ2-3	.	CASRVSRGTQYF	TGTGCCAGCAGAGTAAGCAGAGGCACGCAGTATTTT
TRBV4-3	TRBD2	TRBJ2-1	.	CASSPTRTSGTYNEQFF	TGCGCCAGCAGCCCAACGAGGACTAGCGGGACTTACAATGAGCAGTTCTTC
TRBV6-5	.	TRBJ2-3	.	CASSYFTGSDTQYF	TGTGCCAGCAGTTACTTTACGGGGTCAGATACGCAGTATTTT
TRBV24-1	TRBD2	TRBJ2-7	.	CATSREGGSYEQYF	TGTGCCACCAGCCGCGAGGGCGGGAGTTACGAGCAGTACTTC
TRBV6-5	TRBD1	TRBJ1-5	.	CASSPRQGAQPQHF	TGTGCCAGCAGTCCGAGACAGGGGGCACAGCCCCAGCATTTT
TRBV5-1	.	TRBJ1-1	.	CASSLTGYNTEAFF	TGCGCCAGCAGCCTCACAGGGTACAACACTGAAGCTTTCTTT
TRBV11-2	TRBD2	TRBJ2-3	.	CASSQGLAGVDTQYF	TGTGCCAGCAGCCAGGGACTAGCGGGAGTAGATACGCAGTATTTT
TRBV6-2/TRBV6-3	TRBD2	TRBJ2-5	.	CASSRRPLAGAQTQYF	TGTGCCAGCAGTCGCCGGCCTCTAGCGGGAGCTCAGACCCAGTACTTC
TRBV23-1	TRBD1	TRBJ2-4	.	CASSQSMTGGKKNIQYF	TGCGCCAGCAGTCAATCGATGACAGGGGGCAAAAAAAACATTCAGTACTTC
TRBV4-1	TRBD1	TRBJ2-7	.	CASRVRTGGWYEQYF	TGCGCCAGCAGAGTTCGGACAGGGGGCTGGTACGAGCAGTACTTC
TRBV6-2/TRBV6-3	.	TRBJ2-7	.	CASSRDRTYEQYF	TGTGCCAGCAGCCGGGACCGCACCTACGAGCAGTACTTC
TRBV5-6	TRBD2	TRBJ2-3	.	CASSMGLDADTQYF	TGTGCCAGCAGTATGGGACTAGACGCAGATACGCAGTATTTT
TRBV18	.	TRBJ2-7	.	CASSPVPYEQYF	TGTGCCAGCTCACCTGTCCCCTACGAGCAGTACTTC
TRBV28	.	TRBJ2-7	.	CASSWGVRYEQYF	TGTGCCAGCAGTTGGGGGGTAAGATACGAGCAGTACTTC
TRBV9	TRBD1	TRBJ2-1	.	CASSAGTGSSEQFF	TGTGCCAGCAGCGCTGGGACAGGGTCCTCGGAGCAGTTCTTC
TRBV25-1	TRBD2	TRBJ2-1	few	CASSESGTSGDNEQFF	TGTGCCAGCAGTGAATCCGGGACTAGCGGTGACAATGAGCAGTTCTTC
TRBV30	.	TRBJ2-3	.	CAWSITSGTRRADTQYF	TGTGCCTGGAGTATCACTTCCGGGACCCGGAGGGCAGATACGCAGTATTTT
TRBV2	.	TRBJ1-2	once	CASSGLSYGYTF	TGTGCCAGCAGTGGGCTGAGCTATGGCTACACCTTC
TRBV4-1	.	TRBJ1-4	.	CASSQAQTATNEKLFF	TGCGCCAGCAGCCAAGCCCAGACCGCAACTAATGAAAAACTGTTTTTT
TRBV7-2	.	TRBJ1-3	.	CASSLGVTGNTIYF	TGTGCCAGCAGCTTAGGTGTTACTGGAAACACCATATATTTT
TRBV10-3	.	TRBJ1-6	.	CAISESRGGSPLHF	TGTGCCATCAGTGAGTCCCGCGGTGGTTCACCCCTCCACTTT
TRBV5-1	.	TRBJ1-5	.	CASSPGTENQPQHF	TGCGCCAGCAGCCCCGGGACGGAGAATCAGCCCCAGCATTTT
TRBV25-1	.	TRBJ2-5	.	CASSTAVGWGTQYF	TGTGCCAGCAGTACGGCGGTGGGGTGGGGGACCCAGTACTTC
TRBV11-1	.	TRBJ2-1	.	CASTSSGGGYNEQFF	TGTGCCAGCACCTCGAGCGGAGGGGGCTACAATGAGCAGTTCTTC
TRBV11-1	.	TRBJ2-2	few	CASSPKNTGELFF	TGTGCCAGCAGCCCCAAGAACACCGGGGAGCTGTTTTTT
TRBV6-1	TRBD1	TRBJ2-7	.	CASSTGTAFAEQYF	TGTGCCAGCAGTACCGGGACAGCCTTTGCGGAGCAGTACTTC
TRBV2	TRBD1	TRBJ1-1	.	CATGGQGVNTEAFF	TGTGCCACCGGGGGACAGGGGGTGAACACTGAAGCTTTCTTT
TRBV7-3	.	TRBJ1-1	.	CASSLNGNTEAFF	TGTGCCAGCAGCTTAAACGGGAACACTGAAGCTTTCTTT
TRBV14	TRBD2	TRBJ2-1	.	CASSGLANEQFF	TGTGCCAGCAGCGGACTAGCCAATGAGCAGTTCTTC
TRBV11-1	TRBD1	TRBJ1-1	.	CASSWDRTIEAFF	TGTGCCAGCAGCTGGGACAGAACGATTGAAGCTTTCTTT
TRBV7-8	TRBD1	TRBJ2-3	once	CASSYGTGKTSTDTQYF	TGTGCCAGCAGCTACGGGACAGGGAAAACTAGCACAGATACGCAGTATTTT
TRBV29-1	.	TRBJ2-7	.	CSVGFGYEQYF	TGCAGCGTTGGGTTCGGCTACGAGCAGTACTTC
TRBV9	TRBD1	TRBJ2-7	.	CASSVDGTGQEQYF	TGTGCCAGCAGCGTCGACGGGACAGGGCAAGAGCAGTACTTC